Below are 10 T cell receptor beta chains sequenced from a single sample in a study of cytomegalovirus exposure and HLA in healthy donors. Primers included in the PCR were 60 Vbeta and 13 Jbeta primers. The table came from immunoSEQ multiplex PCR; TCRdb's copy has only in-frame clones and leaves some out. The table has roughly 100,000 clones, about four fifths seen once. The sequenced material came from PBMCs. Every receptor here comes from a young man in good health and CMV-seropositive.

This clone was counted once. The chain couples TRBV6-1 to TRBJ2-1; D might be TRBD2 (5 bases). V was clipped by 3 bases and J by 9 bases, with 21 bases between them. There are 16 residues in the CDR3. Germline CDR1 is MNHNS and CDR2 is SASEGT. The CDR3, as DNA: TGTGCCAGCAGTGATCCCCTCCTAGCTCCCTCGATTGAGCAGTTCTTC. This encodes CASSDPLLAPSIEQFF.

CDR3 nucleotides: TGTGCCAGCTCATCCAAGCGGGGGGTCACAGATACGCAGTATTTT. Its protein product is CASSSKRGVTDTQYF. The V and J genes are TRBV18 and TRBJ2-3; 9 bases are a match to TRBD2. With 5 bases clipped from V and 2 bases from J, the junction kept 5 bases outside the gene matches. The CDR3 length is 15 residues. Germline-derived CDR1 and CDR2 are KGHSH and LQKENI.

The chain uses TRBV28 and TRBJ2-2; 7 bases match TRBD1. Trimming took 6 bases from V and 3 from J; bases not matched to a gene: 10. Germline lookup yields CDR1 MDHEN and CDR2 SYDVKM. This CDR3 region has 16 residues. The DNA for the CDR3 is TGTGCCAGCAGACCTACAGGGGCGGTAGACACCGGGGAGCTGTTTTTT. Residues: CASRPTGAVDTGELFF.

This clone came up a few times. The J gene is TRBJ1-5, the V gene TRBV2; weak D call: TRBD1 (6 bases). The CDR3 covers 13 residues. CDR1 is SNHLY and CDR2 is FYNNEI in the germline V gene. V shed 7 bases and J shed 5 bases, with 12 bases lying between them. The DNA for the CDR3 is TGTGCCAGCACGATCGACAGGCATCAGCCCCAGCATTTT. This codes for CASTIDRHQPQHF.

The V gene is TRBV2, the J gene TRBJ1-2; 10 nucleotides agree with TRBD1. Unmatched junction bases numbered 6, after V lost 4 bases and J lost 4 bases. The CDR3 extends over 15 amino acids. Germline V lookup: CDR1 SNHLY, CDR2 FYNNEI. The CDR3 coding sequence is TGTGCCAGCAGTGCTACGGGACAGGGGAGCTATGGCTACACCTTC. Its protein is CASSATGQGSYGYTF.

V is TRBV4-1 and J is TRBJ2-3; 9 nucleotides align to TRBD2. V gave up 4 bases and J gave up 4 bases; unmatched junction bases: 18. Germline V gene data show CDR1 as MGHRA and CDR2 as YSYEKL. This CDR3 contains 19 residues. CDR3: CASSLFGGGGAEFSDTQYF. CDR3 nucleotide sequence: TGCGCCAGCAGCCTTTTCGGCGGCGGGGGGGCCGAATTTTCAGATACGCAGTATTTT.

The V and J genes are TRBV9 and TRBJ1-5; TRBD1 might be the D (6 bases). Germline V gene sequence: CDR1 SGDLS, CDR2 YYNGEE. V lost 0 bases, J lost 7 bases, and 11 bases lay in between. The CDR3 has 14 residues. CDR3 region: CASSVGGGTQPQHF. The CDR3 DNA reads as TGTGCCAGCAGCGTAGGAGGGGGAACGCAGCCCCAGCATTTT.

The chain is built from TRBV5-1 and TRBJ2-1; no firm D call. The V gene's germline CDR1 is SGHRS and CDR2 YFSETQ. With 4 bases removed from V and 1 base from J, the gap between germline ends came to 12 bases. The CDR3 is made up of 15 amino acids. CDR3 sequence: CASSQEPPSYNEQFF. CDR3 bases: TGCGCCAGCAGCCAAGAGCCCCCATCCTACAATGAGCAGTTCTTC.

The V call is TRBV29-1, the J call TRBJ2-3; no firm D call. The V gene's germline CDR1 is SQVTM and CDR2 ANQGSEA. This CDR3 region has 12 residues. V gave up 4 bases and J gave up 1 base, with 6 bases separating them. The CDR3 is CSVGLGTDTQYF. The DNA for the CDR3 is TGCAGCGTTGGGCTCGGCACAGATACGCAGTATTTT.

The chain uses TRBV4-2 and TRBJ2-2; the D is unclear. The germline gives CDR1 LGHNA, CDR2 YNFKEQ. V was pared by 4 bases and J by 0 bases, with 9 bases between. The CDR3 extends over 15 amino acids. The DNA for the CDR3 is TGTGCCAGCAGCCCTAGTCTGGCGAACACCGGGGAGCTGTTTTTT. Translating it yields CASSPSLANTGELFF.